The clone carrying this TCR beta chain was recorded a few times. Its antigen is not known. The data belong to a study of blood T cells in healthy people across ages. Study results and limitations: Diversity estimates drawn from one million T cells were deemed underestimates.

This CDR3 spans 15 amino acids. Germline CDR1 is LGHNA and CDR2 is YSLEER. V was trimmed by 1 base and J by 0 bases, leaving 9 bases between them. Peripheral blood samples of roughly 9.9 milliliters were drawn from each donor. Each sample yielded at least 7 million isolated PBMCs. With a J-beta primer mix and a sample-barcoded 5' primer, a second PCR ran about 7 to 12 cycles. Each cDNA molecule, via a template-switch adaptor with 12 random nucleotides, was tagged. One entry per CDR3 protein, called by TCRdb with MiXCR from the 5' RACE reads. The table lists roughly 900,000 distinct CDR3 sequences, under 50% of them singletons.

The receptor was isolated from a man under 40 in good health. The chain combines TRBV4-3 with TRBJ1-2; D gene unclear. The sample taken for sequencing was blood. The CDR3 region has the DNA TGCGCCAGCAGCCAAGGCCCCGGGACTAACTATGGCTACACCTTC. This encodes CASSQGPGTNYGYTF.